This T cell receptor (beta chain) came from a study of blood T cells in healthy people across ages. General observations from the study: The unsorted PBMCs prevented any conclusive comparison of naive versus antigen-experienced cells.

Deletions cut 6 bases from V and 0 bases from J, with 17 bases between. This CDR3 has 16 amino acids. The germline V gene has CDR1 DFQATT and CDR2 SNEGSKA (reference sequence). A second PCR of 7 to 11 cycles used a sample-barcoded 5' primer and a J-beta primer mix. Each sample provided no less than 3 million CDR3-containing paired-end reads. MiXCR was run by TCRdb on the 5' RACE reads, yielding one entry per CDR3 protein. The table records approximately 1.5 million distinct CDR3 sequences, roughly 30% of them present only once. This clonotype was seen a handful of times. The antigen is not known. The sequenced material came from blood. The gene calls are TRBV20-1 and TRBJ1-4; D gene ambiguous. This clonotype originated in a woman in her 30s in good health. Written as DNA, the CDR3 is TGCAGTGCCCAGCAGACTCAGGTTGCAACTAATGAAAAACTGTTTTTT. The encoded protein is CSAQQTQVATNEKLFF.